A single sample is the source of the 26 T cell receptor beta chains below, sequenced in a study of blood T cell repertoires in COVID-19. Sequencing was performed with immunoSEQ multiplex PCR; in TCRdb, only in-frame clones are kept and a portion is missing. The data show fewer than 350,000 clones, 80% to 90% seen once. Sample: peripheral blood. These receptor sequences come from a woman in her thirties with COVID-19, enrolled during active disease.

The V and J genes are TRBV7-7 and TRBJ1-1; possible D gene TRBD1, 5 bases. Trimming removed 5 bases at V and 1 base at J, with 20 bases between. This CDR3 comprises 17 residues. From germline, CDR1 is SSHAT and CDR2 FNYEAQ (reference sequence). The CDR3 here is CASSRNYRPIRNTEAFF. For the CDR3, the DNA is TGTGCCAGCAGCCGAAACTACAGGCCCATTAGGAACACTGAAGCTTTCTTT.

The chain combines TRBV7-9 with TRBJ2-7; 9 bases agree with TRBD1. CDR1 and CDR2 from the germline V gene are SEHNR and FQNEAQ (reference sequence). The V segment lost 5 bases and the J segment 1 base; nucleotides outside the gene matches: 6. CDR3 length equals 15 residues. CDR3 loop: CASSTPDRGSYEQYF. The CDR3 nucleotides read TGTGCCAGCAGCACCCCGGACAGGGGTTCCTACGAGCAGTACTTC.

V is TRBV6-2 or TRBV6-3 and J is TRBJ2-7; TRBD2 matches at 8 bases. The germline gives CDR1 MNHEY, CDR2 SVGEGT. The CDR3 runs 15 residues. V lost 5 bases, J lost 2 bases, and 8 bases stayed unmatched. CDR3 sequence reads: CASSLSIGGAYEQYF. The CDR3 nucleotides are TGTGCCAGCAGTCTCAGTATCGGGGGGGCCTACGAGCAGTACTTC.

To note about this clone: Other DNA variants within this sample encode the same CDR3. This chain uses TRBV28 with TRBJ2-7; TRBD1 matches at 10 bases. The trim removed 5 bases at V and 3 bases at J, leaving 7 bases unmatched. The CDR3 has 15 amino acids. The germline V gene has CDR1 MDHEN and CDR2 SYDVKM. CDR3 nucleotide sequence: TGTGCCAGCAGTACCCCGGGACAGGGGAGCTACGAGCAGTACTTC. It translates to CASSTPGQGSYEQYF.

V is TRBV11-2 and J is TRBJ2-1, with 8 bases fitting TRBD2. From germline, CDR1 is SGHAT and CDR2 FQNNGV. Losses at the gene ends were 3 bases for V and 7 bases for J; bases not matched to a gene: 8. This CDR3 is built from 15 residues. CDR3 nucleotides: TGTGCCAGCAGCTTCACCGGGGGGGCTGAGAATGAGCAGTTCTTC. This translates into CASSFTGGAENEQFF.

V and J are TRBV5-1 and TRBJ2-3, with a tentative D call TRBD2 (5 bases). The CDR3 loop spans 16 amino acids. The V end was cut by 4 bases, the J end by 3 bases, with 18 bases between. Germline V gives CDR1 SGHRS, CDR2 YFSETQ. The DNA for the CDR3 is TGCGCCAGCAGCCCGAGTGTCGGTAGCGTAACAGATACGCAGTATTTT. Residues: CASSPSVGSVTDTQYF.

The genes are TRBV19 and TRBJ2-2; D is perhaps TRBD1 (5 bases). The germline CDR1 and CDR2 sequences are LNHDA and SQIVND (reference sequence). Trimming shortened V by 5 bases and J by 6 bases, and 10 bases separated the two germline ends. CDR3 size: 13 residues. The DNA for the CDR3 is TGTGCCAGTAGTGCAGGGTATTCCGGGGAGCTGTTTTTT. It encodes CASSAGYSGELFF. The variable domain in full, with the rest retrieved from reference TRBV19 and TRBJ2-2, is DGGITQSPKYLFRKEGQNVTLSCEQNLNHDAMYWYRQDPGQGLRLIYYSQIVNDFQKGDIAEGYSVSREKKESFPLTVTSAQKNPTAFYLCASSAGYSGELFFGEGSRLTVL.

The chain is built from TRBV3-1 (or the pseudogene TRBV3-2) and TRBJ2-1; 13 bases fit TRBD2. CDR1 is LGHDT and CDR2 is YNNKEL in the germline V gene (reference sequence). Losses at the gene ends were 2 bases for V and 4 bases for J; bases not matched to a gene: 5. This CDR3 comprises 17 residues. CDR3 bases: TGTGCCAGCAGCCAACCCTGGACTAGCGGGGGATACAATGAGCAGTTCTTC. Its translation: CASSQPWTSGGYNEQFF.

J is TRBJ2-3 and V is TRBV9; 11 positions agree with TRBD2. CDR1 SGDLS and CDR2 YYNGEE come from the germline V gene. This CDR3 comprises 17 residues. V lost 3 bases, J lost 0 bases, and 6 bases stayed unmatched. The CDR3 DNA follows: TGTGCCAGCAGCGGGATTTTAGCGGGGGGGAGCACAGATACGCAGTATTTT. Its translation is CASSGILAGGSTDTQYF.

The chain recombines TRBV10-3 with TRBJ1-3, with unresolved D. The germline V gene has CDR1 ENHRY and CDR2 SYGVKD. CDR3 length: 16 amino acids. Trimming took 2 bases from V and 6 from J, leaving 17 bases between them. The CDR3 region has the DNA TGTGCCATCAGTGAGCTCAGGTCAGCTCTAAAAAACACCATATATTTT. Translation gives CAISELRSALKNTIYF.

The rearrangement links TRBV2 to TRBJ1-3; maybe TRBD1 (5 bases). This CDR3 region has 14 residues. The V gene lost 4 bases and the J gene lost 4 bases, with 11 bases spanning the gap. Germline V gene sequence: CDR1 SNHLY, CDR2 FYNNEI. The CDR3, as DNA: TGTGCCAGCAGTGCCAGGGTTGCGGGAAACACCATATATTTT. Translation: CASSARVAGNTIYF.

The gene calls are TRBV19 and TRBJ2-7, with 8 bases that match TRBD2. The germline V gene encodes CDR1 LNHDA and CDR2 SQIVND (reference sequence). The CDR3 is 14 amino acids. Losses at the gene ends were 3 bases for V and 2 bases for J; bases not matched to a gene: 3. The CDR3 is CASSIGGEPYEQYF. The CDR3 DNA sequence: TGTGCCAGTAGTATCGGGGGGGAACCCTACGAGCAGTACTTC.

This clone was recorded only once. The genes are TRBV27 and TRBJ1-2, with D possibly matching TRBD1 (5 bases). The CDR3 length is 13 residues. From germline, CDR1 is MNHEY and CDR2 SMNVEV (reference sequence). Trimming removed 2 bases at V and 8 bases at J, with 12 bases between. The CDR3 sequence is CASSLGAGMGYTF. The CDR3, as DNA: TGTGCCAGCAGTTTAGGGGCAGGGATGGGCTACACCTTC.

The genes are TRBV28 and TRBJ2-7; 8 nucleotides align to TRBD1. Trimming took 5 bases from V and 5 from J; bases not matched to a gene: 11. There are 15 residues in the CDR3. Germline V gene lookup returns CDR1 MDHEN and CDR2 SYDVKM. The CDR3 DNA is TGTGCCAGCAGTACCCAGGGGGCTGGAGGGGACGAGCAGTACTTC. It specifies CASSTQGAGGDEQYF.

The rearrangement links TRBV19 to TRBJ2-1; 12 bases match TRBD2. The length of the CDR3 is 15 residues. Germline V gene lookup returns CDR1 LNHDA and CDR2 SQIVND (reference sequence). V shed 5 bases and J 4 bases; nucleotides not matched to a gene: 3. The CDR3 sequence: CASSLTSGGYNEQFF. DNA for the CDR3: TGTGCCAGTAGTTTAACTAGCGGGGGGTACAATGAGCAGTTCTTC.

The chain employs TRBV27 and TRBJ1-2; D not certain. The CDR3 spans 13 residues. The V end lost 5 bases, the J end lost 0 bases, and 7 bases lay between the germline ends. The germline CDR1 and CDR2 sequences are MNHEY and SMNVEV (reference sequence). The CDR3 DNA follows: TGTGCCAGCAGTCTGGGAGCTAACTATGGCTACACCTTC. It translates to CASSLGANYGYTF.

The chain employs TRBV11-3 and TRBJ2-6; TRBD1 might be the D (6 bases). Looked up from germline, CDR1 is SGHNT and CDR2 is YENEEA. Trimming shortened V by 1 base and J by 1 base, and 17 bases separated the two germline ends. The CDR3 loop spans 19 amino acids. The CDR3 here is CASSLVDSHQTSGANVLTF. CDR3 coding DNA: TGTGCCAGCAGCTTAGTGGACAGCCATCAAACTTCTGGGGCCAACGTCCTGACTTTC.

CDR3: CASSPGMEDEQYF. The CDR3 DNA sequence: TGTGCCAGTAGTCCCGGCATGGAGGACGAGCAGTACTTC. J is TRBJ2-7 and V is TRBV19, with D perhaps TRBD2 (5 bases). V was pared by 5 bases and J by 5 bases, with 13 bases between. Germline CDR1 and CDR2: LNHDA and SQIVND (reference sequence). The CDR3 loop spans 13 amino acids. The full variable domain, rest sourced from reference TRBV19 and TRBJ2-7, is DGGITQSPKYLFRKEGQNVTLSCEQNLNHDAMYWYRQDPGQGLRLIYYSQIVNDFQKGDIAEGYSVSREKKESFPLTVTSAQKNPTAFYLCASSPGMEDEQYFGPGTRLTVT.

The V gene is TRBV2, the J gene TRBJ2-1, with D possibly TRBD2 on 5 matching bases. Per the germline V gene, CDR1 is SNHLY and CDR2 is FYNNEI. The CDR3 consists of 13 residues. Trimming left V 6 bases short and J 3 bases short, with 9 bases between. The CDR3 protein is CASRPGVYNEQFF. The CDR3 nucleotides are TGTGCCAGCAGACCCGGGGTCTACAATGAGCAGTTCTTC.

The chain links TRBV29-1 to TRBJ1-2; 7 bases map to TRBD1. From germline, CDR1 is SQVTM and CDR2 ANQGSEA. The CDR3 sequence is 13 residues long. V dropped 6 bases and J dropped 7; count of bases not matched to a gene: 11. CDR3 protein: CSVPRNRGGGYTF. In nucleotides, the CDR3 is TGCAGCGTCCCCAGGAACAGGGGTGGTGGCTACACCTTC.

This chain links TRBV19 with TRBJ1-1; possible D gene TRBD1, 6 bases. Trimming took 2 bases from V and 11 from J, leaving 18 bases between them. The CDR3 is 14 residues long. From germline, CDR1 is LNHDA and CDR2 SQIVND (reference sequence). Written as DNA, the CDR3 is TGTGCCAGTAGTATAACAGGGCCTTCACTGGAGGCTTTCTTT. It codes for CASSITGPSLEAFF.

The chain has TRBV7-2 and TRBJ2-3, with D perhaps TRBD1 (6 bases). Deletions cut 5 bases from V and 1 base from J, with 13 bases between. The CDR3 length is 15 residues. The germline CDR1 and CDR2 sequences are SGHTA and FQGNSA. The CDR3 DNA follows: TGTGCCAGCAGCGTATTACAGGGCCGCACAGATACGCAGTATTTT. Translated, it gives CASSVLQGRTDTQYF. The whole variable domain, filled in from reference TRBV7-2 and TRBJ2-3, reads GAGVSQSPSNKVTEKGKDVELRCDPISGHTALYWYRQSLGQGLEFLIYFQGNSAPDKSGLPSDRFSAERTGGSVSTLTIQRTQQEDSAVYLCASSVLQGRTDTQYFGPGTRLTVL.

Only a few counts were recorded for this clone. The rearrangement joins TRBV18 to TRBJ1-1, with 7 nucleotides matching TRBD1. The CDR3 spans 16 residues. Germline lookup yields CDR1 KGHSH and CDR2 LQKENI. After removal of 3 bases from V and 3 bases from J, the junction contained 10 bases not matched to a gene. The DNA for the CDR3 is TGTGCCAGCTCACCGCGACAGGGTAGAGGGGACACTGAAGCTTTCTTT. Its translation: CASSPRQGRGDTEAFF. The full variable domain, in which reference TRBV18 and TRBJ1-1 provide the parts outside the CDR3, is NAGVMQNPRHLVRRRGQEARLRCSPMKGHSHVYWYRQLPEEGLKFMVYLQKENIIDESGMPKERFSAEFPKEGPSILRIQQVVRGDSAAYFCASSPRQGRGDTEAFFGQGTRLTVV.

The chain is built from TRBV11-2 and TRBJ1-4; 7 bases align to TRBD1. Germline V gene data show CDR1 as SGHAT and CDR2 as FQNNGV. The CDR3 contains 14 residues. The J segment lost 6 bases and the V segment lost 1 base, leaving 2 bases of the junction unmatched. The CDR3 DNA reads as TGTGCCAGCAGCTTAGGCACAGGGGATGAAAAACTGTTTTTT. It encodes CASSLGTGDEKLFF.

The gene calls are TRBV12-2 and TRBJ1-3; the DNA was not used to check the table's D call, TRBD1. TRBV12-2 is assigned pseudogene status. This CDR3 spans 21 amino acids. As DNA, the CDR3 is TGTGCAAGTCGCTTAGTTAAGTTCGGGACAGGGAGGGGGAACTCTGGAAACACCATATATTTT. It is translated as CASRLVKFGTGRGNSGNTIYF.

The chain recombines TRBV2 with TRBJ1-2, with D unresolved. V was trimmed by 2 bases and J by 6 bases, leaving 4 bases between them. The CDR3 length is 11 residues. Germline CDR1 SNHLY, CDR2 FYNNEI. The CDR3 reads CASSERDGYTF. For the CDR3, the DNA is TGTGCCAGCAGTGAACGGGATGGCTACACCTTC.